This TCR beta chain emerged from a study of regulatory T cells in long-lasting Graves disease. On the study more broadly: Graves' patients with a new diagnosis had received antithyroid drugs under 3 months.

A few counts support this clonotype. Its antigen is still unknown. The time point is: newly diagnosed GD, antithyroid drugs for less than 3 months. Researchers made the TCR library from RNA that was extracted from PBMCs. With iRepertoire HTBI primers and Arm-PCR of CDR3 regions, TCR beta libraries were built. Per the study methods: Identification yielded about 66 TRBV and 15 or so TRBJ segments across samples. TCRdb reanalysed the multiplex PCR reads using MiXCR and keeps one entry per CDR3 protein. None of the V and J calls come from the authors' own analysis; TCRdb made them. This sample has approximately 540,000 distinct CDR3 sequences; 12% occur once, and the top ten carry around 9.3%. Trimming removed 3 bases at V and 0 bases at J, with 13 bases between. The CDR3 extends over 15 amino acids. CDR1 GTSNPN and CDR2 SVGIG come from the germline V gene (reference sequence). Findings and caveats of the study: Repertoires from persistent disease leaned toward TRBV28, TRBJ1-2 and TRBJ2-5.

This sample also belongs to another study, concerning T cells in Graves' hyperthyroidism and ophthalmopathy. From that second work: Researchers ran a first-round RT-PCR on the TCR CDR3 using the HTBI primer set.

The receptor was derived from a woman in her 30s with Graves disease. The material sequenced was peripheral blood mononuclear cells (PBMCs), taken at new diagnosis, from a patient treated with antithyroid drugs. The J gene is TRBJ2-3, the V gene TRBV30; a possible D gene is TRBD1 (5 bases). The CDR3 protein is CAWSKGPVSTDTQYF. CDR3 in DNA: TGTGCCTGGAGCAAGGGGCCGGTTAGCACAGATACGCAGTATTTT.